A single sample is the source of the 14 T cell receptor beta chains below, sequenced in a study of T-cell memory formation after mild COVID-19. MiXCR, applied by TCRdb to the 5' RACE reads, yields one record per CDR3 protein. The sample lists about 540,000 distinct CDR3 sequences; around 21% were seen once. The source material was PBMCs or a T cell subset sorted from them (not recorded which). These receptors came from an adult woman who had mild COVID-19 (a few samples of this study predate the infection). Cell type and time point are not known.

This clonotype was seen only a few times. This rearrangement joins TRBV2 to TRBJ2-1; TRBD2 matches 13 bases. This CDR3 region has 15 residues. Germline V gene data show CDR1 as SNHLY and CDR2 as FYNNEI. J was trimmed by 4 bases and V by 7 bases; bases with no gene match: 4. CDR3 coding DNA: TGTGCCAGCATCGGGACTAGCGGGAAGTACAATGAGCAGTTCTTC. Its protein product is CASIGTSGKYNEQFF.

The gene calls are TRBV6-2 or TRBV6-3 and TRBJ2-1; weak D call: TRBD2 (6 bases). CDR1 is MNHEY and CDR2 is SVGEGT in the germline V gene. This CDR3 has 17 amino acids. V was clipped by 0 bases and J by 2 bases, with 14 bases between them. CDR3 DNA sequence: TGTGCCAGCAGTTACTCGTCCGGGGGTGTGACCTACAATGAGCAGTTCTTC. It encodes CASSYSSGGVTYNEQFF.

The chain is built from TRBV30 and TRBJ2-7; 9 nucleotides match TRBD1. This CDR3 contains 15 residues. V shed 0 bases, J shed 2 bases, and the junction held 5 bases outside the gene matches. From germline, CDR1 is GTSNPN and CDR2 SVGIG (reference sequence). The CDR3 sequence: CAWSVGDRATYEQYF. The CDR3 DNA follows: TGTGCCTGGAGTGTCGGGGACAGGGCGACCTACGAGCAGTACTTC. The complete variable domain, with remaining parts taken from reference TRBV30 and TRBJ2-7, reads SQTIHQWPATLVQPVGSPLSLECTVEGTSNPNLYWYRQAAGRGLQLLFYSVGIGQISSEVPQNLSASRPQDRQFILSSKKLLLSDSGFYLCAWSVGDRATYEQYFGPGTRLTVT.

This chain joins TRBV6-6 and TRBJ2-1; the D gene could be TRBD1 or TRBD2 (6 bases each). From germline, CDR1 is MNHNY and CDR2 SVGAGI (reference sequence). CDR3 length: 13 residues. CDR3 DNA: TGTGGCGGGATACAGGGTTTCTACAATGAGCAGTTCTTC. This sequence encodes CGGIQGFYNEQFF.

This clonotype was found a few times. The V and J genes are TRBV7-9 and TRBJ1-1, with D possibly matching TRBD1 (5 bases). CDR1 and CDR2 (germline): SEHNR, FQNEAQ (reference sequence). Trimming pared 5 bases from V and 1 base from J, leaving 11 bases between. The CDR3 has 14 residues. CDR3 nucleotide sequence: TGTGCCAGCAGCCGAGGACACGAGAACACTGAAGCTTTCTTT. Encoded protein: CASSRGHENTEAFF. The complete variable domain, with remaining parts taken from reference TRBV7-9 and TRBJ1-1, reads DTGVSQNPRHKITKRGQNVTFRCDPISEHNRLYWYRQTLGQGPEFLTYFQNEAQLEKSRLLSDRFSAERPKGSFSTLEIQRTEQGDSAMYLCASSRGHENTEAFFGQGTRLTVV.

This clonotype has just a few counts. This chain connects TRBV6-2 or TRBV6-3 to TRBJ2-1; 9 positions agree with TRBD2. The V gene's germline CDR1 is MNHEY and CDR2 SVGEGT. This CDR3 is built from 15 residues. Trimming took 6 bases from V and 5 from J; bases not matched to a gene: 8. The CDR3 sequence: CASRQSGRTHNEQFF. DNA of the CDR3: TGTGCCAGCAGGCAAAGCGGGAGGACCCACAATGAGCAGTTCTTC.

This chain connects TRBV5-6 to TRBJ1-1, with a weak D call TRBD1 (5 bases). This CDR3 has 15 residues. Germline CDR1 is SGHDT and CDR2 is YYEEEE. The V gene lost 5 bases and the J gene lost 3 bases, with 17 bases spanning the gap. Here the CDR3 DNA reads TGTGCCAGCAGACGCACTTCCAGGGCGTACACTGAAGCTTTCTTT. Translation gives CASRRTSRAYTEAFF.

This chain connects TRBV9 to TRBJ2-1; a possible D gene is TRBD2 (6 bases). V lost 1 base and J lost 0, with 11 bases in between. Germline V gene lookup returns CDR1 SGDLS and CDR2 YYNGEE. CDR3 size: 16 residues. DNA for the CDR3: TGTGCCAGCAGCGTAAGTGTCGGGAGCTCCTACAATGAGCAGTTCTTC. Translating gives CASSVSVGSSYNEQFF.

The chain couples TRBV24-1 to TRBJ2-5; TRBD2 agrees at 9 bases. The germline CDR1 and CDR2 sequences are KGHDR and SFDVKD. The length of the CDR3 is 14 residues. The trim removed 9 bases at V and 3 bases at J, leaving 7 bases unmatched. CDR3 in amino acids: CATVSGGREETQYF. CDR3 nucleotides: TGTGCCACCGTGAGCGGGGGGAGAGAAGAGACCCAGTACTTC.

This clonotype was recorded a few times. V is TRBV20-1 and J is TRBJ1-2; TRBD1 is a possible D gene (5 bases). The CDR3 length is 14 residues. The germline CDR1 and CDR2 sequences are DFQATT and SNEGSKA (reference sequence). V lost 3 bases to trimming and J lost 4 bases, with 15 bases between them. For the CDR3, the DNA is TGCAGTGCTAGCAGGCAGGGAAGTTTCTATGGCTACACCTTC. It codes for CSASRQGSFYGYTF.

The table lists this clonotype with a few counts. The V gene is TRBV11-3, the J gene TRBJ2-1, with a possible D match to TRBD1 (6 bases). This CDR3 contains 14 residues. Between the trimmed V and J ends, which lost 7 bases and 3 bases, there was a span of 13 bases. Germline CDR1 reads SGHNT; CDR2 reads YENEEA. The CDR3: CASKTGSDYNEQFF. Written as DNA, the CDR3 is TGTGCCAGCAAAACAGGGAGCGACTACAATGAGCAGTTCTTC.

The chain is built from TRBV24-1 and TRBJ2-5; 7 bases match TRBD2. The CDR3 runs to 16 residues. The junction had 11 bases not matched to a gene; V was cut back by 5 bases and J by 3 bases. Germline V lookup: CDR1 KGHDR, CDR2 SFDVKD. The CDR3: CATSGGAGLAKETQYF. The CDR3 coding sequence is TGTGCCACCAGTGGCGGAGCGGGACTCGCAAAAGAGACCCAGTACTTC.

There are a few counts of this clonotype. This chain links TRBV6-5 with TRBJ2-6, with 8 nucleotides matching TRBD1. CDR1 is MNHEY and CDR2 is SVGAGI in the germline V gene. This CDR3 has 19 residues. Trimming took 1 base from V and 1 from J; bases not matched to a gene: 9. The CDR3 here is CASSYFWPGGRSGANVLTF. CDR3 bases: TGTGCCAGCAGTTACTTTTGGCCAGGGGGCAGATCTGGGGCCAACGTCCTGACTTTC.

The gene calls are TRBV3-1 and TRBJ1-2, with D possibly TRBD1 on 5 matching bases. Per germline, CDR1 LGHDT and CDR2 YNNKEL (reference sequence). This CDR3 contains 16 residues. V was clipped by 0 bases and J by 4 bases, with 15 bases between them. CDR3 sequence reads: CASSQEWGQSIYGYTF. The CDR3 DNA is TGTGCCAGCAGCCAAGAGTGGGGCCAGTCGATCTATGGCTACACCTTC.